This T cell receptor (beta chain) was captured by sequencing in a study of T cells in Graves' hyperthyroidism and ophthalmopathy. General study findings and limits: Before onset, ophthalmopathy was predicted by the model a median approximately 6.5 months earlier.

This clonotype was observed at least ten times. Its antigen remains unknown. Amplified TCR beta CDR3 regions derived from RNA transcripts. HTBI primers were employed in a first-round RT-PCR of the TCR CDR3. TCRdb used MiXCR to reprocess the multiplex PCR reads, holding one entry per CDR3 protein. Among approximately 330,000 distinct CDR3 sequences listed, 18% were seen once. J gave up 4 bases and V 5 bases, and 8 bases lay outside the gene matches. Per germline, CDR1 SGHTA and CDR2 FQGNSA. This CDR3 spans 16 amino acids. The chain joins TRBV7-2 to TRBJ2-3, with 11 bases matching TRBD2. Source material: blood. This clonotype originated in a woman aged 45-60 years with Graves' hyperthyroidism. CDR3 bases: TGTGCCAGCAGCACACTAGCGGGGGCCCTCGCAGATACGCAGTATTTT. Protein product: CASSTLAGALADTQYF.